The rows below give T cell receptor beta chains drawn from one sample of a study of T cells in localized non-small cell lung cancer. Method: immunoSEQ multiplex PCR; TCRdb's copy keeps in-frame clones and lacks some. The table includes around 78,000 clones, about 84% detected once. The sample was peripheral blood, taken before any cancer treatment. Every receptor here comes from a female donor of 60 years or more with stage I lung adenocarcinoma. The CDR3 runs from the conserved cysteine through the conserved F or W. Fields, in order: V gene, J gene, clone size, CDR3 length, D gene, CDR3 protein, CDR3 DNA. The D gene is left open where the match is weak. For some rows the clone size is stated as once, few or many, or as a class when expanded; others skip it.

v_call: TRBV30; j_call: TRBJ1-2; clone_size: .; cdr3_length: 16; d_call: .; cdr3_aa: CAWSVRLERANYGYTF; cdr3_nt: TGTGCCTGGAGTGTAAGGTTAGAGAGAGCTAACTATGGCTACACCTTC
v_call: TRBV7-9; j_call: TRBJ2-1; clone_size: few; cdr3_length: 16; d_call: TRBD1; cdr3_aa: CASSRQGPKYNNEQFF; cdr3_nt: TGTGCCAGCAGCCGACAGGGACCCAAGTATAACAATGAGCAGTTCTTC
v_call: TRBV11-1; j_call: TRBJ2-1; clone_size: .; cdr3_length: 19; d_call: TRBD2; cdr3_aa: CASSSSQWTSGGLGSEQFF; cdr3_nt: TGTGCCAGCAGCTCCTCCCAGTGGACTAGCGGAGGACTTGGGAGTGAGCAGTTCTTC
v_call: TRBV11-2; j_call: TRBJ1-3; clone_size: .; cdr3_length: 15; d_call: .; cdr3_aa: CASSINAGSGNTIYF; cdr3_nt: TGTGCCAGCAGCATTAATGCGGGGTCTGGAAACACCATATATTTT
v_call: TRBV5-4; j_call: TRBJ1-1; clone_size: few; cdr3_length: 11; d_call: .; cdr3_aa: CASSLAREAFF; cdr3_nt: TGTGCCAGCAGCTTGGCCCGTGAAGCTTTCTTT
v_call: TRBV19; j_call: TRBJ2-7; clone_size: .; cdr3_length: 14; d_call: .; cdr3_aa: CASTTSRGPYEQYF; cdr3_nt: TGTGCCAGTACCACCTCCCGAGGGCCGTACGAGCAGTACTTC
v_call: TRBV28; j_call: TRBJ2-1; clone_size: .; cdr3_length: 13; d_call: TRBD2; cdr3_aa: CASSFLGRNEQFF; cdr3_nt: TGTGCCAGCAGTTTCCTCGGGAGGAATGAGCAGTTCTTC
v_call: TRBV14; j_call: TRBJ2-3; clone_size: .; cdr3_length: 16; d_call: .; cdr3_aa: CASSLIGPGLTDTQYF; cdr3_nt: TGTGCCAGCAGCCTTATCGGACCGGGACTCACAGATACGCAGTATTTT
v_call: TRBV2; j_call: TRBJ2-3; clone_size: .; cdr3_length: 13; d_call: .; cdr3_aa: CASLARSTDTQYF; cdr3_nt: TGTGCCAGCTTAGCGCGGAGCACAGATACGCAGTATTTT
v_call: TRBV9; j_call: TRBJ1-1; clone_size: many; cdr3_length: 14; d_call: .; cdr3_aa: CASSFTDRNTEAFF; cdr3_nt: TGTGCCAGCAGCTTTACGGACAGGAACACTGAAGCTTTCTTT
v_call: TRBV5-6; j_call: TRBJ1-2; clone_size: .; cdr3_length: 14; d_call: TRBD1; cdr3_aa: CASSLGQGTYGYTF; cdr3_nt: TGTGCCAGCAGCCTGGGACAGGGGACCTATGGCTACACCTTC
v_call: TRBV19; j_call: TRBJ1-4; clone_size: .; cdr3_length: 15; d_call: .; cdr3_aa: CASSIGGPGNEKLFF; cdr3_nt: TGTGCCAGTAGTATCGGCGGACCGGGGAATGAAAAACTGTTTTTT
v_call: TRBV5-1; j_call: TRBJ2-1; clone_size: .; cdr3_length: 15; d_call: TRBD2; cdr3_aa: CASRMASGRKDEQFF; cdr3_nt: TGCGCCAGCAGGATGGCTAGCGGGAGGAAGGATGAGCAGTTCTTC
v_call: TRBV4-2; j_call: TRBJ2-1; clone_size: .; cdr3_length: 14; d_call: .; cdr3_aa: CASSQGEGYNEQFF; cdr3_nt: TGTGCCAGCAGCCAAGGGGAAGGGTACAATGAGCAGTTCTTC
v_call: TRBV30; j_call: TRBJ2-2; clone_size: once; cdr3_length: 13; d_call: TRBD1; cdr3_aa: CAWGRQGRGELFF; cdr3_nt: TGTGCCTGGGGACGACAGGGTCGGGGGGAGCTGTTTTTT
v_call: TRBV5-1; j_call: TRBJ2-5; clone_size: once; cdr3_length: 15; d_call: TRBD1; cdr3_aa: CASSLVQGARETQYF; cdr3_nt: TGCGCCAGCAGCTTAGTGCAGGGGGCCCGAGAGACCCAGTACTTC
v_call: TRBV30; j_call: TRBJ2-5; clone_size: .; cdr3_length: 14; d_call: .; cdr3_aa: CAWSRRDGQETQYF; cdr3_nt: TGTGCCTGGAGCCGCCGCGACGGCCAAGAGACCCAGTACTTC
v_call: TRBV27; j_call: TRBJ2-4; clone_size: .; cdr3_length: 14; d_call: .; cdr3_aa: CASSPIPAKNIQYF; cdr3_nt: TGTGCCAGCAGCCCAATCCCCGCCAAAAACATTCAGTACTTC
v_call: TRBV7-6; j_call: TRBJ1-3; clone_size: few; cdr3_length: 18; d_call: .; cdr3_aa: CASSPGPLTSYSGNTIYF; cdr3_nt: TGTGCCAGCAGCCCCGGGCCTTTGACTTCTTACTCTGGAAACACCATATATTTT
v_call: TRBV7-8; j_call: TRBJ2-7; clone_size: .; cdr3_length: 16; d_call: .; cdr3_aa: CASSLHESLYTYEQYF; cdr3_nt: TGTGCCAGCAGCTTACATGAAAGCCTATACACCTACGAGCAGTACTTC
v_call: TRBV5-1; j_call: TRBJ1-6; clone_size: .; cdr3_length: 14; d_call: .; cdr3_aa: CASAIETANSPLHF; cdr3_nt: TGCGCCAGCGCTATAGAGACGGCTAATTCACCCCTCCACTTT
v_call: TRBV28; j_call: TRBJ2-5; clone_size: .; cdr3_length: 15; d_call: TRBD1; cdr3_aa: CASSPLGTGEETQYF; cdr3_nt: TGTGCCAGCAGCCCTCTCGGGACAGGGGAAGAGACCCAGTACTTC
v_call: TRBV4-2; j_call: TRBJ1-6; clone_size: .; cdr3_length: 17; d_call: .; cdr3_aa: CASSQDGPGVYNSPLHF; cdr3_nt: TGTGCCAGCAGCCAAGATGGGCCAGGGGTCTATAATTCACCCCTCCACTTT
v_call: TRBV6-6; j_call: TRBJ2-7; clone_size: .; cdr3_length: 14; d_call: TRBD2; cdr3_aa: CASSYLAGAHEQYF; cdr3_nt: TGTGCCAGCAGTTACTTAGCGGGAGCCCACGAGCAGTACTTC
v_call: TRBV29-1; j_call: TRBJ1-5; clone_size: .; cdr3_length: 13; d_call: .; cdr3_aa: CSVADGGNQPQHF; cdr3_nt: TGCAGCGTTGCGGACGGGGGGAATCAGCCCCAGCATTTT
v_call: TRBV28; j_call: TRBJ1-1; clone_size: .; cdr3_length: 13; d_call: .; cdr3_aa: CASSFLGVPEAFF; cdr3_nt: TGTGCCAGCAGTTTCTTGGGGGTCCCTGAAGCTTTCTTT
v_call: TRBV21-1; j_call: TRBJ2-1; clone_size: .; cdr3_length: 17; d_call: .; cdr3_aa: CASSKGKRRERGNEQFF; cdr3_nt: TGTGCCAGCAGCAAAGGCAAAAGACGGGAGAGGGGGAATGAGCAGTTCTTC
v_call: TRBV28; j_call: TRBJ2-1; clone_size: few; cdr3_length: 15; d_call: TRBD2; cdr3_aa: CASSPLADTYNEQFF; cdr3_nt: TGTGCCAGCAGTCCCCTAGCGGACACCTACAATGAGCAGTTCTTC
v_call: TRBV9; j_call: TRBJ1-1; clone_size: .; cdr3_length: 13; d_call: .; cdr3_aa: CASSVEVWTEAFF; cdr3_nt: TGTGCCAGCAGCGTAGAAGTCTGGACGGAGGCTTTCTTT
v_call: TRBV9; j_call: TRBJ1-5; clone_size: .; cdr3_length: 14; d_call: .; cdr3_aa: CASSGTGFGQPQHF; cdr3_nt: TGTGCCAGCAGCGGAACAGGGTTTGGTCAGCCCCAGCATTTT
v_call: TRBV12-5; j_call: TRBJ2-1; clone_size: .; cdr3_length: 15; d_call: TRBD1; cdr3_aa: CASGSGQGRINEQFF; cdr3_nt: TGTGCTAGTGGTTCCGGACAGGGAAGGATCAATGAGCAGTTCTTC
v_call: TRBV5-6; j_call: TRBJ2-4; clone_size: .; cdr3_length: 17; d_call: .; cdr3_aa: CASSFRSLGPTKNIQYF; cdr3_nt: TGTGCCAGCAGCTTCCGCAGTCTTGGGCCGACCAAAAACATTCAGTACTTC
v_call: TRBV2; j_call: TRBJ2-1; clone_size: .; cdr3_length: 16; d_call: TRBD2; cdr3_aa: CASRGGLSGTVNEQFF; cdr3_nt: TGTGCCAGCAGAGGCGGACTAAGCGGGACGGTCAATGAGCAGTTCTTC
v_call: TRBV13; j_call: TRBJ1-1; clone_size: .; cdr3_length: 13; d_call: .; cdr3_aa: CASSLGGNTEAFF; cdr3_nt: TGTGCCAGCAGCTTGGGCGGAAACACTGAAGCTTTCTTT
v_call: TRBV7-8; j_call: TRBJ2-1; clone_size: once; cdr3_length: 14; d_call: .; cdr3_aa: CASSLAGLDSEQFF; cdr3_nt: TGTGCCAGCAGCTTAGCAGGCCTAGATAGCGAGCAGTTCTTC
v_call: TRBV18; j_call: TRBJ2-5; clone_size: .; cdr3_length: 16; d_call: TRBD2; cdr3_aa: CASSPLAGGFQETQYF; cdr3_nt: TGTGCCAGCTCACCACTAGCGGGAGGTTTTCAAGAGACCCAGTACTTC
v_call: TRBV7-8; j_call: TRBJ1-2; clone_size: .; cdr3_length: 14; d_call: .; cdr3_aa: CASSLARTGPGYTF; cdr3_nt: TGTGCCAGCAGCTTAGCGCGTACAGGCCCTGGCTACACCTTC
v_call: TRBV5-4; j_call: TRBJ2-4; clone_size: .; cdr3_length: 17; d_call: .; cdr3_aa: CASSLGGGAIPKNIQYF; cdr3_nt: TGTGCCAGCAGCTTGGGAGGAGGGGCTATTCCCAAAAACATTCAGTACTTC
v_call: TRBV20-1; j_call: TRBJ2-3; clone_size: .; cdr3_length: 11; d_call: .; cdr3_aa: CSARLLDTQYF; cdr3_nt: TGCAGTGCTAGGCTACTAGATACGCAGTATTTT
v_call: TRBV5-4; j_call: TRBJ1-2; clone_size: .; cdr3_length: 14; d_call: .; cdr3_aa: CASSLEQADYGYTF; cdr3_nt: TGTGCCAGCAGCTTGGAGCAGGCTGACTATGGCTACACCTTC
v_call: TRBV7-2; j_call: TRBJ1-2; clone_size: .; cdr3_length: 16; d_call: TRBD1; cdr3_aa: CASSLIRQGGSYGYTF; cdr3_nt: TGTGCCAGCAGCTTAATAAGACAGGGGGGTAGCTATGGCTACACCTTC
v_call: TRBV10-3; j_call: TRBJ2-3; clone_size: .; cdr3_length: 16; d_call: .; cdr3_aa: CAINPHGGGGPDTQYF; cdr3_nt: TGTGCCATCAATCCCCACGGAGGGGGGGGCCCAGATACGCAGTATTTT
v_call: TRBV30; j_call: TRBJ1-2; clone_size: .; cdr3_length: 15; d_call: TRBD1; cdr3_aa: CAWSVKDRRDYGYTF; cdr3_nt: TGTGCCTGGAGTGTAAAGGACAGGAGAGACTATGGCTACACCTTC
v_call: TRBV4-1; j_call: TRBJ2-7; clone_size: .; cdr3_length: 15; d_call: TRBD1; cdr3_aa: CASSHSGTGTYEQYF; cdr3_nt: TGCGCCAGCAGTCACTCCGGGACAGGAACCTACGAGCAGTACTTC
v_call: TRBV18; j_call: TRBJ1-1; clone_size: .; cdr3_length: 13; d_call: .; cdr3_aa: CASSPRGNTEAFF; cdr3_nt: TGTGCCAGCTCACCACGAGGGAACACTGAAGCTTTCTTT
v_call: TRBV27; j_call: TRBJ2-7; clone_size: .; cdr3_length: 17; d_call: .; cdr3_aa: CASSLSVGGAEGYEQYF; cdr3_nt: TGTGCCAGCAGTTTATCGGTAGGGGGCGCGGAGGGCTACGAGCAGTACTTC